One and the same sample provided the 21 T cell receptor beta chains below, sequenced in a study of CD8 T cells in Susac syndrome. When the RNA was reverse transcribed, random hexamers were used with an input of roughly 0.5 to 1 ug. TCRdb processed the immunoSEQ multiplex PCR reads anew with MiXCR; each CDR3 protein has one entry. The data show about 150,000 distinct CDR3 sequences, approximately 94% seen once. Sequenced input: CD8+ T cells from PBMCs. The receptors shown here come from a human donor with multiple sclerosis.

The rearrangement uses TRBV7-9 and TRBJ2-7; unclear D gene. The V end was cut by 7 bases, the J end by 1 base, with 17 bases between. CDR1 and CDR2 from the germline V gene are SEHNR and FQNEAQ (reference sequence). The CDR3 loop spans 15 amino acids. CDR3: CASTPTNSWSYEQYF. For the CDR3, the DNA is TGTGCCAGCACTCCCACAAACTCCTGGTCCTACGAGCAGTACTTC.

This chain connects TRBV24-1 to TRBJ2-1, with D unresolved. Germline V gene data show CDR1 as KGHDR and CDR2 as SFDVKD. CDR3 size: 15 residues. V was pared by 0 bases and J by 1 base, with 6 bases between. This CDR3 reads CATSDLTESYNEQFF. Here the CDR3 DNA reads TGTGCCACCAGTGATTTGACGGAGTCCTACAATGAGCAGTTCTTC.

This clonotype was observed a few times. The chain employs TRBV28 and TRBJ2-7, with 8 bases aligning to TRBD1. Germline V CDR1 and CDR2: MDHEN, SYDVKM. The ends lost 5 bases at V and 2 bases at J; junction bases unmatched: 5. This CDR3 region has 14 residues. In DNA form, the CDR3 reads TGTGCCAGCAGTGACGGCAGGGGGCCCTACGAGCAGTACTTC. This encodes CASSDGRGPYEQYF. The whole variable domain, filled in from reference TRBV28 and TRBJ2-7, reads DVKVTQSSRYLVKRTGEKVFLECVQDMDHENMFWYRQDPGLGLRLIYFSYDVKMKEKGDIPEGYSVSREKKERFSLILESASTNQTSMYLCASSDGRGPYEQYFGPGTRLTVT.

This clonotype appeared once. The chain employs TRBV14 and TRBJ2-7; D not certain. V was trimmed by 4 bases and J by 5 bases, leaving 12 bases between them. The CDR3 is 13 amino acids. The germline V gene encodes CDR1 SGHDN and CDR2 FVKESK. CDR3 in amino acids: CASSPMGPNEQYF. Written as DNA, the CDR3 is TGTGCCAGCAGCCCGATGGGCCCGAACGAGCAGTACTTC.

The genes are TRBV28 and TRBJ2-7, with D uncertain. The CDR3 loop spans 13 amino acids. Germline V gene sequence: CDR1 MDHEN, CDR2 SYDVKM. Trimming took 5 bases from V and 5 from J, leaving 13 bases between them. CDR3: CASSLGYRNEQYF. In nucleotides, the CDR3 is TGTGCCAGCAGTCTGGGGTATCGTAACGAGCAGTACTTC.

DNA of the CDR3: TGTGCCAGCAGCCGTCGTTCCCCCTACGAGCAGTACTTC. Translating it yields CASSRRSPYEQYF. The chain links TRBV12-3 or TRBV12-4 to TRBJ2-7; D unresolved. Trimming took 6 bases from V and 2 from J, leaving 11 bases between them. The CDR3 has 13 residues.

The chain is built from TRBV7-2 and TRBJ2-1; D unresolved. The CDR3 extends over 15 amino acids. V lost 1 base, J lost 7 bases, and 14 bases lay in between. Per the germline V gene, CDR1 is SGHTA and CDR2 is FQGNSA. CDR3 coding DNA: TGTGCCAGCAGCTTAGTAAGGGTAGGTGGGAATGAGCAGTTCTTC. Its protein product is CASSLVRVGGNEQFF.

This chain links TRBV21-1 with TRBJ2-5; TRBD1, the table's D call, was not compared with the DNA. TRBV21-1 is noted as a pseudogene. This CDR3 is 13 amino acids long. The CDR3 DNA follows: TGTGCCAGCAACTTCCGACAGGGGAAGACCCAGTACTTC. Its translation: CASNFRQGKTQYF.

The genes are TRBV6-2 or TRBV6-3 and TRBJ2-5; TRBD1 aligns across 10 bases. Trimming removed 4 bases from V and 0 bases from J; junction bases left unmatched: 2. CDR1 and CDR2 (germline): MNHEY, SVGEGT. This CDR3 spans 15 amino acids. CDR3 sequence (DNA): TGTGCCAGCAGTTCTGGGACAGGGGACCAAGAGACCCAGTACTTC. Residues: CASSSGTGDQETQYF.

The chain has TRBV6-1 and TRBJ2-5, with 9 positions matching TRBD2. The junction had 9 bases not matched to a gene; V was cut back by 5 bases and J by 5 bases. Per the germline V gene, CDR1 is MNHNS and CDR2 is SASEGT. The length of the CDR3 is 15 residues. For the CDR3, the DNA is TGTGCCAGCAGTAACCGACCTAGCGGGGAGGAGACCCAGTACTTC. Protein product: CASSNRPSGEETQYF.

V gene TRBV27 combines with J gene TRBJ2-5; TRBD2 is a possible D gene (5 bases). V shed 0 bases and J shed 6 bases, with 8 bases lying between them. The CDR3 contains 13 residues. Germline V gene sequence: CDR1 MNHEY, CDR2 SMNVEV (reference sequence). Here the CDR3 DNA reads TGTGCCAGCAGTTTATCTAGGACTCAGACCCAGTACTTC. Amino acids: CASSLSRTQTQYF.

The chain couples TRBV12-3 or TRBV12-4 to TRBJ1-6; D perhaps matches TRBD1 (5 bases). The CDR3 is made up of 14 amino acids. V was shortened by 2 bases and J by 10 bases, with 12 bases between the two germline ends. The CDR3 here is CASSLRQGGSPLHF. In DNA form, the CDR3 reads TGTGCCAGCAGTTTACGGCAGGGTGGCTCACCCCTCCACTTT.

The rearrangement joins TRBV7-9 to TRBJ2-7; D may be TRBD1 (5 bases). Germline V gives CDR1 SEHNR, CDR2 FQNEAQ (reference sequence). The V gene lost 1 base and the J gene lost 4 bases, with 11 bases spanning the gap. CDR3 length: 14 amino acids. CDR3 nucleotide sequence: TGTGCCAGCAGCTTAGAAGGACATCGATACGAGCAGTACTTC. It specifies CASSLEGHRYEQYF.

The rearrangement links TRBV20-1 to TRBJ2-5; D gene uncertain. The germline V gene has CDR1 DFQATT and CDR2 SNEGSKA (reference sequence). V lost 3 bases and J lost 2, with 10 bases in between. The length of the CDR3 is 13 residues. The CDR3 bases are TGCAGTGCTAGGAAAGGGTTACAAGAGACCCAGTACTTC. This gives the protein CSARKGLQETQYF.

This chain uses TRBV29-1 with TRBJ2-7, with TRBD1 as a possible D gene (7 bases). Germline V gene data show CDR1 as SQVTM and CDR2 as ANQGSEA. V dropped 1 base and J dropped 4 bases, with 17 bases sitting between them. The CDR3 consists of 15 residues. CDR3 residues: CSVEVSRGRPYEQYF. The CDR3 region has the DNA TGCAGCGTTGAAGTTTCCAGGGGGAGGCCTTACGAGCAGTACTTC.

The chain carries TRBV27 and TRBJ1-2; D may be TRBD1 (5 bases). The V end was cut by 2 bases, the J end by 6 bases, with 16 bases between. The CDR3 spans 15 residues. CDR1 and CDR2 (germline): MNHEY, SMNVEV (reference sequence). Here the CDR3 reads CASSLGRRGTNGYTF. The CDR3 coding sequence is TGTGCCAGCAGTTTAGGGAGAAGGGGAACTAATGGCTACACCTTC.

In its sample, this clonotype was seen once. The chain carries TRBV12-3 or TRBV12-4 and TRBJ1-2, with 11 nucleotides matching TRBD1. The CDR3 sequence is 14 residues long. Unmatched junction bases numbered 7, after V lost 7 bases and J lost 6 bases. The CDR3 sequence: CASNSGTGGNGYTF. CDR3 nucleotide sequence: TGTGCCAGCAACTCCGGGACAGGGGGTAATGGCTACACCTTC.

The V gene is TRBV20-1, the J gene TRBJ2-7; D is ambiguous. Trimming pared 2 bases from V and 6 bases from J, leaving 5 bases between. Germline CDR1 reads DFQATT; CDR2 reads SNEGSKA (reference sequence). There are 10 residues in the CDR3. CDR3 nucleotide sequence: TGCAGTGCTAGATCTGGCGAGCAGTACTTC. Translated, it gives CSARSGEQYF.

CDR3 sequence: CASSSTVYEQYF. CDR3 coding DNA: TGTGCCAGCAGCTCGACGGTTTACGAGCAGTACTTC. V and J are TRBV7-9 and TRBJ2-7; D is unclear. V lost 4 bases and J 4 bases, leaving 8 bases between the germline ends. The CDR3 has 12 amino acids. Germline CDR1 reads SEHNR; CDR2 reads FQNEAQ (reference sequence).

With regard to this clonotype: One junction end does not reproduce the germline sequence, and a read error may be involved. V is TRBV3-1 and J is TRBJ2-6; the match to TRBD2 covers 8 bases. CDR1 is LGHDT and CDR2 is YNNKEL in the germline V gene (reference sequence). This CDR3 contains 18 residues. The CDR3 spells CARSQDGGGATGANVLTF. The DNA for the CDR3 is TGTGCCCGCAGCCAAGACGGGGGGGGCGCGACTGGGGCCAACGTCCTGACTTTC.

The chain couples TRBV28 to TRBJ1-6; TRBD1 aligns across 9 bases. Germline V gene lookup returns CDR1 MDHEN and CDR2 SYDVKM. This CDR3 spans 14 amino acids. The trim removed 3 bases at V and 7 bases at J, leaving 1 base unmatched. CDR3 DNA: TGTGCCAGCAGTTTTGACAGGGGGAATTCACCCCTCCACTTT. This sequence encodes CASSFDRGNSPLHF.